The 24 T cell receptor beta chains below come from one sample, sequenced in a study of beta chain features in type 1 diabetes. Every bit of the isolated RNA underwent reverse transcription, so sequencing read expressed TCRB transcripts. Produced via immunoSEQ multiplex PCR; TCRdb's table is partial and in-frame only. The table includes about 210,000 clones, roughly a tenth detected once. The sequenced sample consisted of central memory CD4+ T cells from blood. These receptors all come from a man aged 18 to 30 in good health.

This clone turned up a few times. The chain joins TRBV28 to TRBJ2-1; TRBD2 matches 7 bases. The CDR3 is 15 residues long. The germline V gene encodes CDR1 MDHEN and CDR2 SYDVKM. After removal of 5 bases from V and 1 base from J, the junction contained 5 bases not matched to a gene. The CDR3, as DNA: TGTGCCAGCAGTCCGGGCGGGGGTTCCTACAATGAGCAGTTCTTC. Its protein is CASSPGGGSYNEQFF.

This clone was recorded many times. The gene calls are TRBV7-2 and TRBJ2-5; 8 bases align to TRBD2. Germline lookup yields CDR1 SGHTA and CDR2 FQGNSA. The J segment lost 2 bases and the V segment lost 5 bases, leaving 4 bases of the junction unmatched. This CDR3 has 14 residues. In DNA form, the CDR3 reads TGTGCCAGCAGCACCAGCGGGAGACAAGAGACCCAGTACTTC. Its protein product is CASSTSGRQETQYF. Looking up the rest from reference TRBV7-2 and TRBJ2-5 gives the full variable domain: GAGVSQSPSNKVTEKGKDVELRCDPISGHTALYWYRQSLGQGLEFLIYFQGNSAPDKSGLPSDRFSAERTGGSVSTLTIQRTQQEDSAVYLCASSTSGRQETQYFGPGTRLLVL.

Only a few counts were recorded for this clone. V and J are TRBV29-1 and TRBJ2-1; D remains ambiguous. The germline V gene encodes CDR1 SQVTM and CDR2 ANQGSEA. The ends were cut back, 6 bases at V and 4 bases at J, with 16 bases in the middle. CDR3 length: 14 amino acids. This CDR3 is CSVVLRQPYNEQFF. CDR3 coding DNA: TGCAGCGTCGTGCTAAGGCAGCCTTACAATGAGCAGTTCTTC.

This chain links TRBV7-2 with TRBJ1-3; a weak D match, TRBD1 (6 bases). Germline loops: CDR1 SGHTA, CDR2 FQGNSA. The ends were cut back, 5 bases at V and 0 bases at J, with 14 bases in the middle. The CDR3 has 16 residues. The CDR3 sequence: CASSLNRVGSGNTIYF. Here the CDR3 DNA reads TGTGCCAGCAGCCTAAACAGGGTCGGCTCTGGAAACACCATATATTTT.

This clone was seen a handful of times. The chain joins TRBV7-9 to TRBJ2-1; 7 bases map to TRBD2. With V trimmed by 3 bases and J by 6 bases, 8 bases remained unmatched. Germline V lookup: CDR1 SEHNR, CDR2 FQNEAQ (reference sequence). CDR3 length: 15 residues. The CDR3 reads CASSFSLAGLNEQFF. CDR3 sequence (DNA): TGTGCCAGCAGCTTCTCCTTAGCGGGCCTCAATGAGCAGTTCTTC.

This chain uses TRBV9 with TRBJ2-7; TRBD1 aligns across 8 bases. This CDR3 is 16 amino acids long. CDR1 is SGDLS and CDR2 is YYNGEE in the germline V gene. V was pared by 0 bases and J by 7 bases, with 12 bases of the junction left unmatched. CDR3 DNA: TGTGCCAGCAGCGTAGAAGGGACAGGTGGGTCTGGTGAGCAGTACTTC. It codes for CASSVEGTGGSGEQYF. The variable domain in full, completed from reference TRBV9 and TRBJ2-7, reads DSGVTQTPKHLITATGQRVTLRCSPRSGDLSVYWYQQSLDQGLQFLIQYYNGEERAKGNILERFSAQQFPDLHSELNLSSLELGDSALYFCASSVEGTGGSGEQYFGPGTRLTVT.

This clone has a handful of counts. This chain connects TRBV29-1 to TRBJ2-6, with TRBD1 identical over 7 bases. The junction had 6 bases not matched to a gene; V was cut back by 6 bases and J by 1 base. The CDR3 is made up of 15 amino acids. CDR1 is SQVTM, CDR2 ANQGSEA, per germline. The DNA for the CDR3 is TGCAGCGTGGCCTCAGGGGGTTCTGGGGCCAACGTCCTGACTTTC. Residues: CSVASGGSGANVLTF.

The chain recombines TRBV19 with TRBJ2-7; D possibly corresponds to TRBD2 (5 bases). Trimming cost V 1 base and J 5 bases, with 9 bases left between them. CDR1 LNHDA and CDR2 SQIVND come from the germline V gene (reference sequence). The CDR3 is 13 residues long. The CDR3 region has the DNA TGTGCCAGTAGTATAGCCCTACTAGACGAGCAGTACTTC. Its protein product is CASSIALLDEQYF.

The J gene is TRBJ2-1, the V gene TRBV30, with 8 bases that match TRBD2. This CDR3 has 16 amino acids. Looked up from germline, CDR1 is GTSNPN and CDR2 is SVGIG (reference sequence). Trimming removed 7 bases from V and 4 bases from J; junction bases left unmatched: 15. The DNA of the CDR3 is TGTGCCTTTTCCCACCCTCCGGGACTAGAGTACAATGAGCAGTTCTTC. Its translation is CAFSHPPGLEYNEQFF.

Written as DNA, the CDR3 is TGTGCCAGCAGCTTAGGACTAGCGGGAGGCCAAGAGACCCAGTACTTC. Translating it yields CASSLGLAGGQETQYF. This chain links TRBV11-3 with TRBJ2-5; 13 positions agree with TRBD2. Germline CDR1 is SGHNT and CDR2 is YENEEA. The CDR3 length is 16 residues. Unmatched junction bases numbered 0, after V lost 1 base and J lost 1 base. The full variable domain, with the rest looked up from reference TRBV11-3 and TRBJ2-5, is EAGVVQSPRYKIIEKKQPVAFWCNPISGHNTLYWYLQNLGQGPELLIRYENEEAVDDSQLPKDRFSAERLKGVDSTLKIQPAELGDSAVYLCASSLGLAGGQETQYFGPGTRLLVL.

This clone was detected ten times or more. The chain uses TRBV30 and TRBJ1-2, with TRBD1 as a possible D gene (5 bases). The ends were cut back, 5 bases at V and 8 bases at J, with 12 bases in the middle. The V gene's germline CDR1 is GTSNPN and CDR2 SVGIG (reference sequence). The CDR3 extends over 11 amino acids. Written as DNA, the CDR3 is TGTGCCTGGGCTGGAAGGGGCGGCTACACCTTC. As protein: CAWAGRGGYTF.

CDR3 in amino acids: CASSLARTSGKHEQYF. CDR3 bases: TGTGCCAGCAGCTTAGCTAGGACTAGCGGGAAGCACGAGCAGTACTTC. The chain employs TRBV11-2 and TRBJ2-7; 12 positions match TRBD2. CDR1 SGHAT and CDR2 FQNNGV come from the germline V gene. This CDR3 spans 16 amino acids. V lost 1 base, J lost 5 bases, and 6 bases stayed unmatched.

This clone showed up just a few times. The chain employs TRBV7-2 and TRBJ2-7; D ambiguous. Germline V lookup: CDR1 SGHTA, CDR2 FQGNSA. There are 13 residues in the CDR3. With 2 bases removed from V and 6 bases from J, the gap between germline ends came to 11 bases. The CDR3 DNA sequence: TGTGCCAGCAGCTTACGCCCTAGAGTCGAGCAGTACTTC. Translation: CASSLRPRVEQYF.

This clone was detected only a few times. V gene TRBV2 combines with J gene TRBJ2-1; 12 bases map to TRBD1. The V and J ends lost 1 base and 12 bases, in that order; junction bases with no gene match: 10. Germline V CDR1 and CDR2: SNHLY, FYNNEI. The CDR3 is made up of 16 amino acids. The CDR3 spells CASSEGGTGGSLGQFF. For the CDR3, the DNA is TGTGCCAGCAGTGAAGGCGGGACAGGGGGCTCTTTAGGGCAGTTCTTC.

This sequence joins TRBV5-5 and TRBJ1-5; possible D gene TRBD1, 6 bases. Germline assignment: CDR1 SGHKS and CDR2 YYEKEE (reference sequence). The CDR3 extends over 14 amino acids. Trimming took 0 bases from V and 2 from J, leaving 6 bases between them. CDR3 in amino acids: CASSLDRGNQPQHF. The CDR3 coding sequence is TGTGCCAGCAGCTTGGACAGGGGCAATCAGCCCCAGCATTTT. The full variable domain, its missing parts supplied by reference TRBV5-5 and TRBJ1-5, is DAGVTQSPTHLIKTRGQQVTLRCSPISGHKSVSWYQQVLGQGPQFIFQYYEKEERGRGNFPDRFSARQFPNYSSELNVNALLLGDSALYLCASSLDRGNQPQHFGDGTRLSIL.

Worth noting for this clone: With a far larger clone one base away, a read error is the likely cause. At the DNA level, this CDR3 is encoded by other sequences in the same sample as well. This chain uses TRBV11-2 with TRBJ2-5, with unresolved D. Germline values: CDR1 SGHAT, CDR2 FQNNGV. CDR3 length: 12 residues. The V and J ends lost 1 base and 4 bases respectively, with 4 bases between them. CDR3 sequence: CASSLVRETQYF. DNA for the CDR3: TGTGCCAGCAGCTTAGTCCGAGAGACCCAGTACTTC. The full variable domain, in which reference TRBV11-2 and TRBJ2-5 provide the parts outside the CDR3, is EAGVAQSPRYKIIEKRQSVAFWCNPISGHATLYWYQQILGQGPKLLIQFQNNGVVDDSQLPKDRFSAERLKGVDSTLKIQPAKLEDSAVYLCASSLVRETQYFGPGTRLLVL.

The V call is TRBV7-9, the J call TRBJ1-4; perhaps TRBD1 as D (6 bases). CDR3 length: 15 amino acids. V was shortened by 1 base and J by 5 bases, with 11 bases between the two germline ends. Germline values: CDR1 SEHNR, CDR2 FQNEAQ (reference sequence). The CDR3 DNA sequence: TGTGCCAGCAGCTTAGGACAGGAGAGGAATGAAAAACTGTTTTTT. Its translation is CASSLGQERNEKLFF.

The chain links TRBV7-6 to TRBJ2-1; D is unclear. The CDR3 is made up of 12 amino acids. From germline, CDR1 is SGHVS and CDR2 FNYEAQ. The V gene lost 3 bases and the J gene lost 7 bases, with 7 bases spanning the gap. The CDR3 loop reads CASSLEWNEQFF. DNA for the CDR3: TGTGCCAGCAGCTTGGAGTGGAATGAGCAGTTCTTC. Together with reference TRBV7-6 and TRBJ2-1, the CDR3 gives the full variable domain: GAGVSQSPRYKVTKRGQDVALRCDPISGHVSLYWYRQALGQGPEFLTYFNYEAQQDKSGLPNDRFSAERPEGSISTLTIQRTEQRDSAMYRCASSLEWNEQFFGPGTRLTVL.

At least ten counts were recorded for this clone. This rearrangement joins TRBV28 to TRBJ1-2; tentative D call: TRBD1 (5 bases). CDR3 length: 13 residues. CDR1 is MDHEN, CDR2 SYDVKM, per germline. The V gene lost 2 bases and the J gene lost 6 bases, with 10 bases spanning the gap. CDR3 DNA sequence: TGTGCCAGCAGTTTAATCCAGGACAATGGCTACACCTTC. Translated, it gives CASSLIQDNGYTF.

Of note for this clone: A much larger clone is a single base away; this may be a read error. The chain has TRBV27 and TRBJ2-2; the match to TRBD1 covers 7 bases. Per germline, CDR1 MNHEY and CDR2 SMNVEV (reference sequence). The CDR3 contains 16 residues. With 3 bases clipped from V and 5 bases from J, the junction kept 9 bases outside the gene matches. The CDR3 is CASSLGAGRGTGELFF. The CDR3 nucleotides are TGTGCCAGCAGTTTGGGTGCGGGCAGGGGGACCGGGGAGCTGTTTTTT.

This clone has only a few counts. This chain joins TRBV2 and TRBJ2-3; D unresolved. CDR1 and CDR2 (germline): SNHLY, FYNNEI. The length of the CDR3 is 13 residues. With 7 bases removed from V and 1 base from J, the gap between germline ends came to 9 bases. CDR3 nucleotides: TGTGCCAGCATGTTCCAGGGCACAGATACGCAGTATTTT. Residues: CASMFQGTDTQYF.

This chain links TRBV7-2 with TRBJ2-7, with no clear D. The CDR3 extends over 14 amino acids. The V end lost 2 bases, the J end lost 0 bases, and 8 bases lay between the germline ends. Per the germline V gene, CDR1 is SGHTA and CDR2 is FQGNSA. The CDR3 here is CASSLNWNSYEQYF. DNA for the CDR3: TGTGCCAGCAGCTTAAATTGGAACTCCTACGAGCAGTACTTC.

Points on this clone: A much larger clone lies a single base off, so this may be a read error. The chain has TRBV12-2 and TRBJ2-7; whether TRBD1, the table's D call, matches the DNA was not checked. TRBV12-2 is noted as a pseudogene. The CDR3 sequence is 15 residues long. The CDR3 DNA reads as TGTGCAAGGCGCTTCGGCACAGGGGGCCCCTACGAGCAGTACTTC. Its translation is CARRFGTGGPYEQYF.

V and J are TRBV10-3 and TRBJ2-2; D might be TRBD1 (6 bases). CDR1 and CDR2 from the germline V gene are ENHRY and SYGVKD. V was shortened by 6 bases and J by 6 bases, with 11 bases between the two germline ends. The CDR3 length is 13 residues. CDR3 nucleotides: TGTGCCATCAGCCCACAGGGAGCCGGGGAGCTGTTTTTT. Protein: CAISPQGAGELFF.